The rows below give T cell receptor beta chains drawn from one sample of a study of CD4 and CD8 cells across lung adenocarcinoma regions. TCRdb recomputed calls from the PCR reads with MiXCR, one row per CDR3 protein. This sample has about 25,000 distinct CDR3 sequences, with 53% found just once. Sequenced: CD8+ T cells from the center of a lung tumor. These receptors were collected from a male donor with lung adenocarcinoma. The CD4 and CD8 labels of this study may be unreliable. Both conserved end residues are part of each CDR3. The D gene is left open where the match is weak. Not every row has a clone size; where given, it reads once, few, many or a size class.

V gene: TRBV2
D gene: .
J gene: TRBJ1-2
clone size: .
CDR3 protein: CASSEQGMGGYTF

V gene: TRBV6-1
D gene: .
J gene: TRBJ2-4
clone size: .
CDR3 protein: CASSDAGPGAKDTQYF

V gene: TRBV14
D gene: TRBD1
J gene: TRBJ2-2
clone size: .
CDR3 protein: CASSPRQGAAGELFF

V gene: TRBV4-1
D gene: .
J gene: TRBJ2-4
clone size: .
CDR3 protein: CASSQRTAQDIQYF

V gene: TRBV6-1
D gene: .
J gene: TRBJ2-4
clone size: .
CDR3 protein: CASSASGLGAKNTQYF

V gene: TRBV6-1
D gene: TRBD2
J gene: TRBJ2-4
clone size: .
CDR3 protein: CACSEAGLWAENIQYF

V gene: TRBV6-6
D gene: .
J gene: TRBJ2-3
clone size: .
CDR3 protein: CASSYSYTQYF

V gene: TRBV6-1
D gene: .
J gene: TRBJ2-4
clone size: .
CDR3 protein: CASSEREVDQETQYF

V gene: TRBV6-1
D gene: .
J gene: TRBJ1-5
clone size: .
CDR3 protein: CASSDDRNQPQHF

V gene: TRBV7-6
D gene: .
J gene: TRBJ2-1
clone size: .
CDR3 protein: CASSLNLLHNEQFF

V gene: TRBV6-1
D gene: .
J gene: TRBJ2-4
clone size: once
CDR3 protein: CASSPSGLGAKDIQYF

V gene: TRBV4-1
D gene: .
J gene: TRBJ2-3
clone size: .
CDR3 protein: CARGQEGGDPETQYF

V gene: TRBV23-1
D gene: .
J gene: TRBJ2-5
clone size: once
CDR3 protein: CASSRTGYPSRETQYF

V gene: TRBV12-3/TRBV12-4
D gene: TRBD2
J gene: TRBJ2-1
clone size: once
CDR3 protein: CASSPSGNAYNEQFF

V gene: TRBV27
D gene: .
J gene: .
clone size: .
CDR3 protein: CASSVGAGGLVPDTQYF

V gene: TRBV5-1
D gene: TRBD2
J gene: TRBJ2-3
clone size: few
CDR3 protein: CASSSFPLLSGSGTDTQYF

V gene: TRBV7-2
D gene: .
J gene: TRBJ2-7
clone size: .
CDR3 protein: CASSPAYEQYF

V gene: TRBV4-1
D gene: .
J gene: TRBJ1-1
clone size: few
CDR3 protein: CASSQVDQGTEAFF

V gene: TRBV7-2
D gene: TRBD1
J gene: TRBJ2-7
clone size: .
CDR3 protein: CASSPLPGQGMGEQYF

V gene: TRBV6-1
D gene: TRBD1
J gene: .
clone size: .
CDR3 protein: CACAGAGTGVRDTQYF

V gene: TRBV23-1
D gene: .
J gene: TRBJ2-1
clone size: few
CDR3 protein: CARTNNEQFF

V gene: TRBV10-3
D gene: .
J gene: TRBJ2-5
clone size: .
CDR3 protein: CAICGGIGGIDTETQYF

V gene: TRBV6-5
D gene: .
J gene: TRBJ2-1
clone size: .
CDR3 protein: CASSYSLGGEQFF

V gene: TRBV6-1
D gene: .
J gene: TRBJ2-3
clone size: .
CDR3 protein: CACAGAGAGVGETQYF

V gene: TRBV10-1
D gene: TRBD2
J gene: TRBJ2-2
clone size: many
CDR3 protein: CASSFSGRGNTGELFF

V gene: TRBV28
D gene: .
J gene: TRBJ2-5
clone size: .
CDR3 protein: CASAGFRGQDQKIQYF

V gene: TRBV10-1
D gene: .
J gene: TRBJ2-5
clone size: .
CDR3 protein: CAAGDGGRGAETQYF

V gene: TRBV6-5
D gene: .
J gene: .
clone size: .
CDR3 protein: CASRFSGQKSTDTQYF

V gene: TRBV14
D gene: .
J gene: TRBJ2-3
clone size: .
CDR3 protein: CASSQVEGMTDTQYF

V gene: TRBV9
D gene: TRBD2
J gene: TRBJ2-5
clone size: many
CDR3 protein: CAPVMVAGGPGEQYF

V gene: TRBV6-1
D gene: TRBD1
J gene: TRBJ2-7
clone size: .
CDR3 protein: CASRSGTGGYHEQYF

V gene: TRBV6-1
D gene: .
J gene: TRBJ2-5
clone size: .
CDR3 protein: CARRGAGTRDQDTQYF

V gene: TRBV10-3
D gene: .
J gene: TRBJ2-5
clone size: .
CDR3 protein: CAIGSQDTQYF

V gene: TRBV10-3
D gene: TRBD1
J gene: TRBJ2-3
clone size: .
CDR3 protein: CAVAGGGDQETQYF

V gene: TRBV27
D gene: .
J gene: TRBJ2-4
clone size: few
CDR3 protein: CASRKQGLSNKNIQYF

V gene: TRBV6-1
D gene: .
J gene: TRBJ2-3
clone size: .
CDR3 protein: CASSGAADMQYF

V gene: TRBV6-1
D gene: .
J gene: TRBJ2-4
clone size: .
CDR3 protein: CASSEAGPWVRDIQYF

V gene: TRBV30
D gene: .
J gene: TRBJ2-1
clone size: .
CDR3 protein: CAWSRNNEQFF

V gene: TRBV27
D gene: .
J gene: TRBJ2-3
clone size: many
CDR3 protein: CASSSTDTQYF